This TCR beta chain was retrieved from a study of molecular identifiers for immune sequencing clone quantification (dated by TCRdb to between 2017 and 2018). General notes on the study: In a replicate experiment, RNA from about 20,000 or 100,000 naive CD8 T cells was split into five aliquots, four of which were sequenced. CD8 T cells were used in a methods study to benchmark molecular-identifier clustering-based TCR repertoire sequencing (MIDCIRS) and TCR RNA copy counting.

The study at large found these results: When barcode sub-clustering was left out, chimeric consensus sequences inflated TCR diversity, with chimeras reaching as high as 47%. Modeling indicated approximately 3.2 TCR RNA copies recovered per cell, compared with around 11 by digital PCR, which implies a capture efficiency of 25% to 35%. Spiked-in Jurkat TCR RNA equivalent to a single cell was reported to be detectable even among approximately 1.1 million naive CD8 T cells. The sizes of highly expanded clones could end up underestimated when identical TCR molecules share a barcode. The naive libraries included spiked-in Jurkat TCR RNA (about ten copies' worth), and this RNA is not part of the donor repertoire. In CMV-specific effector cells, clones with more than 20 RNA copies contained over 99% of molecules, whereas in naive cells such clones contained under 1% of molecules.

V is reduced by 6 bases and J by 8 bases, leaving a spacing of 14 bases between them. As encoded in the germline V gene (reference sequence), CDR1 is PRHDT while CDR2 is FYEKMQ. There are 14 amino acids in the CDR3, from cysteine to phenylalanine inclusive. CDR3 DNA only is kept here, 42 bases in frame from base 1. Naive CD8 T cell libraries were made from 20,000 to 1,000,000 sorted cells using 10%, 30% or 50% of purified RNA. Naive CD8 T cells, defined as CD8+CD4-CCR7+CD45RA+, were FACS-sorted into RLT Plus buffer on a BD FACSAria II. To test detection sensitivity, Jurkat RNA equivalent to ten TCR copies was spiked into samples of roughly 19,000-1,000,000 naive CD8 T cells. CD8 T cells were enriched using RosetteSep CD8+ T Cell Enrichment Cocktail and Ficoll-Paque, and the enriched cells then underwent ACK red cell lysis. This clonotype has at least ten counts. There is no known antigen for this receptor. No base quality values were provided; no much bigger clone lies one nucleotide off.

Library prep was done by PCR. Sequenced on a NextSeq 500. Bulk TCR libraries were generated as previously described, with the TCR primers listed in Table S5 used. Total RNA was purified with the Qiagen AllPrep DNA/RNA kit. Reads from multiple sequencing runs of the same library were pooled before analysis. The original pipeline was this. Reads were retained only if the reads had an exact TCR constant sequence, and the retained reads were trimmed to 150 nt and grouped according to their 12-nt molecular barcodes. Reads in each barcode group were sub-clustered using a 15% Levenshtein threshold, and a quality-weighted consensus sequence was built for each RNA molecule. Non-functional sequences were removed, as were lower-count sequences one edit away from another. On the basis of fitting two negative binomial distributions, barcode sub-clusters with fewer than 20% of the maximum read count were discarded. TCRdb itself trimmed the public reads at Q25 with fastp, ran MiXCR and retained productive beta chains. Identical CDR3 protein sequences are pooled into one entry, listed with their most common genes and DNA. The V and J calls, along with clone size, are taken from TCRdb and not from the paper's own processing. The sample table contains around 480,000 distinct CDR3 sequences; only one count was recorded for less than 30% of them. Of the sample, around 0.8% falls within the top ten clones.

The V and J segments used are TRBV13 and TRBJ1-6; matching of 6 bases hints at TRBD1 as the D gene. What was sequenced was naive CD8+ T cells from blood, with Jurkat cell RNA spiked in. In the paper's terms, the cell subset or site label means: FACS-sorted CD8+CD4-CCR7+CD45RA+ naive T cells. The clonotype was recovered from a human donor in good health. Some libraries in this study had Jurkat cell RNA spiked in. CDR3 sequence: CASRETTGHSPLHF. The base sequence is TGTGCCAGCAGGGAAACCACAGGGCATTCACCCCTCCACTTT. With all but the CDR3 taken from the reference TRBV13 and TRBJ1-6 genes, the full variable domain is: AAGVIQSPRHLIKEKRETATLKCYPIPRHDTVYWYQQGPGQDPQFLISFYEKMQSDKGSIPDRFSAQQFSDYHSELNMSSLELGDSALYFCASRETTGHSPLHFGNGTRLTVT.